The 20 T cell receptor beta chains below all came from one sample that was sequenced in a study of ipilimumab plus nivolumab after autologous stem cell transplantation. Repertoires were generated with immunoSEQ multiplex PCR, while TCRdb's copy carries only in-frame clones and drops some. The table lists roughly 11,000 clones, roughly three quarters of them singletons. The sample in question was PBMCs, obtained in a trial of ipilimumab plus nivolumab as post-transplant consolidation. Receptors were obtained from a male donor with diffuse large B-cell lymphoma.

This chain uses TRBV11-3 with TRBJ2-1; D possibly corresponds to TRBD2 (6 bases). Trimming took 4 bases from V and 0 from J, leaving 16 bases between them. CDR1 is SGHNT, CDR2 YENEEA, per germline. There are 17 residues in the CDR3. DNA of the CDR3: TGTGCCAGCAGCTCCAGATTGGCGGGGAGCTCCTACAATGAGCAGTTCTTC. Translated, it gives CASSSRLAGSSYNEQFF.

The chain combines TRBV7-8 with TRBJ1-2; D gene ambiguous. CDR1 is SGHVS, CDR2 FQNEAQ, per germline. This CDR3 has 13 amino acids. V lost 5 bases and J lost 3, with 10 bases in between. The DNA for the CDR3 is TGTGCCAGCAGCCTTAGGATGGACTATGGCTACACCTTC. Translation gives CASSLRMDYGYTF.

This clone was observed once. The chain couples TRBV11-1 to TRBJ1-2; D perhaps matches TRBD1 (6 bases). V lost 5 bases, J lost 3 bases, and 13 bases lay in between. In germline, CDR1 is SGHAT, CDR2 FQDESV (reference sequence). The CDR3 totals 14 residues. In DNA form, the CDR3 reads TGTGCCAGCAGCCCCCCGGGGGCGCACTATGGCTACACCTTC. Translated, it gives CASSPPGAHYGYTF.

The V and J genes are TRBV29-1 and TRBJ1-4; 7 bases map to TRBD1. CDR3 length equals 13 residues. Looked up from germline, CDR1 is SQVTM and CDR2 is ANQGSEA. The junction had 9 bases not matched to a gene; V was cut back by 7 bases and J by 7 bases. CDR3 coding DNA: TGCAGCGCCTTAGGGGGCGAGAGTGAAAAACTGTTTTTT. Its protein is CSALGGESEKLFF.

At least ten counts were recorded for this clone. V is TRBV15 and J is TRBJ2-5; D not certain. Germline V gene data show CDR1 as LNHNV and CDR2 as YYDKDF (reference sequence). V dropped 2 bases and J dropped 1 base, with 2 bases sitting between them. The CDR3 has 12 amino acids. The CDR3 DNA sequence: TGTGCCACCAGCAGAATCCAAGAGACCCAGTACTTC. It specifies CATSRIQETQYF. The variable domain in full, completed from reference TRBV15 and TRBJ2-5, reads DAMVIQNPRYQVTQFGKPVTLSCSQTLNHNVMYWYQQKSSQAPKLLFHYYDKDFNNEADTPDNFQSRRPNTSFCFLDIRSPGLGDTAMYLCATSRIQETQYFGPGTRLLVL.

The chain carries TRBV6-6 and TRBJ1-4, with TRBD1 as a possible D gene (6 bases). CDR3 length: 14 amino acids. Germline lookup yields CDR1 MNHNY and CDR2 SVGAGI (reference sequence). V dropped 7 bases and J dropped 5 bases, with 14 bases sitting between them. The CDR3 protein is CASISDRSNEKLFF. Here the CDR3 DNA reads TGTGCCAGCATAAGCGACAGGTCGAATGAAAAACTGTTTTTT.

This sequence joins TRBV25-1 and TRBJ2-3; 8 bases line up with TRBD2. CDR3 length: 15 amino acids. The germline gives CDR1 MGHDK, CDR2 SYGVNS. The V and J ends lost 2 bases and 1 base, in that order; junction bases with no gene match: 2. CDR3 amino acids: CASSENGGGTDTQYF. As DNA, the CDR3 is TGTGCCAGCAGTGAAAACGGGGGGGGCACAGATACGCAGTATTTT.

The rearrangement uses TRBV6-5 and TRBJ2-7, with D unresolved. CDR3 length: 12 amino acids. Looked up from germline, CDR1 is MNHEY and CDR2 is SVGAGI. Between the trimmed V and J ends, which lost 6 bases and 9 bases, there was a span of 15 bases. CDR3 protein: CASREVGNVQYF. Written as DNA, the CDR3 is TGTGCCAGCAGGGAAGTTGGGAATGTGCAGTACTTC.

The rearrangement links TRBV5-1 to TRBJ1-1; 10 bases agree with TRBD1. Germline V lookup: CDR1 SGHRS, CDR2 YFSETQ. J lost 10 bases, V lost 0 bases, and 6 bases had no gene match. CDR3 length equals 14 residues. The CDR3 reads CASSLVRQGAGAFF. CDR3 coding DNA: TGCGCCAGCAGCTTGGTCCGACAGGGGGCCGGAGCTTTCTTT.

In the case of this clone: This specimen includes other DNA sequences encoding the same CDR3. This sequence joins TRBV19 and TRBJ1-2; no definite D call. In germline, CDR1 is LNHDA, CDR2 SQIVND (reference sequence). This CDR3 has 12 residues. V was pared by 2 bases and J by 4 bases, with 5 bases between. CDR3 sequence reads: CASSISVYGYTF. The CDR3 nucleotides read TGTGCCAGTAGTATATCAGTCTATGGCTACACCTTC.

This clone turned up a few times. The rearrangement joins TRBV5-8 to TRBJ1-2; D perhaps matches TRBD1 (5 bases). Germline lookup yields CDR1 SGHTS and CDR2 YDEGEE. The CDR3 runs 13 residues. V was trimmed by 1 base and J by 8 bases, leaving 12 bases between them. The chain's CDR3 is CASSLRGLRGYTF. DNA of the CDR3: TGTGCCAGCAGCTTGCGGGGACTACGAGGCTACACCTTC.

The chain uses TRBV28 and TRBJ1-5, with TRBD1 matching over 7 bases. This CDR3 is 13 amino acids long. The germline gives CDR1 MDHEN, CDR2 SYDVKM. The V and J ends lost 3 bases and 9 bases, in that order; junction bases with no gene match: 5. CDR3 coding DNA: TGTGCCAGCAGTTTGAGGGGGCCCGGGCCCCAGCATTTT. Encoded protein: CASSLRGPGPQHF.

The gene calls are TRBV4-3 and TRBJ2-7; D may be TRBD1 (5 bases). The V and J ends lost 4 bases and 3 bases respectively, with 13 bases between them. Germline V gene sequence: CDR1 LGHNA, CDR2 YSLEER. The CDR3 sequence is 14 residues long. In DNA form, the CDR3 reads TGCGCCAGCAGCCCCACCACGACAGACTACGAGCAGTACTTC. Translating it yields CASSPTTTDYEQYF.

The genes are TRBV7-9 and TRBJ2-7; D gene ambiguous. Trimming took off 1 base at V and 3 bases at J, with 13 bases between the two ends. Germline CDR1 and CDR2: SEHNR and FQNEAQ (reference sequence). This CDR3 is built from 15 residues. CDR3 sequence (DNA): TGTGCCAGCAGCTTAGAGTCTGGAGCAAGCTACGAGCAGTACTTC. Translation gives CASSLESGASYEQYF.

The chain joins TRBV11-2 to TRBJ1-1; D is uncertain. The CDR3 is made up of 15 amino acids. Between the trimmed V and J ends, which lost 1 base and 0 bases, there was a span of 9 bases. CDR1 SGHAT and CDR2 FQNNGV come from the germline V gene. The CDR3 here is CASSLGFRVNTEAFF. Written as DNA, the CDR3 is TGTGCCAGCAGCTTAGGCTTCCGGGTGAACACTGAAGCTTTCTTT.

The chain uses TRBV11-2 and TRBJ1-5; possibly TRBD1 for D (5 bases). CDR1 is SGHAT and CDR2 is FQNNGV in the germline V gene. V shed 6 bases and J shed 3 bases, with 15 bases lying between them. This CDR3 has 15 residues. DNA of the CDR3: TGTGCCAGCAGTTCAAAGGACAAGCCCAATCAGCCCCAGCATTTT. It codes for CASSSKDKPNQPQHF.

The table lists this clone with many counts. J is TRBJ2-2 and V is TRBV6-1; no reliable D call. The CDR3 has 15 residues. Trimming shortened V by 1 base and J by 0 bases, and 6 bases separated the two germline ends. Germline V gives CDR1 MNHNS, CDR2 SASEGT. CDR3 in amino acids: CASSEGHPNTGELFF. The CDR3, as DNA: TGTGCCAGCAGTGAAGGACACCCGAACACCGGGGAGCTGTTTTTT.

V is TRBV6-6 and J is TRBJ2-3; weak D call: TRBD2 (6 bases). The CDR3 runs to 16 residues. In germline, CDR1 is MNHNY, CDR2 SVGAGI (reference sequence). Trimming cost V 4 bases and J 1 base, with 15 bases left between them. CDR3 DNA sequence: TGTGCCAGCAGTTTCAGTCTAGCGCTTCGCACAGATACGCAGTATTTT. Its protein product is CASSFSLALRTDTQYF.

This chain connects TRBV6-4 to TRBJ2-2; TRBD2 is a possible D gene (6 bases). V lost 4 bases and J 6 bases, leaving 12 bases between the germline ends. The CDR3 loop spans 14 amino acids. Germline CDR1 is MRHNA and CDR2 is SNTAGT. The CDR3: CASSAGSVSGELFF. The CDR3 coding sequence is TGTGCCAGCAGTGCCGGGAGTGTCTCCGGGGAGCTGTTTTTT.

This clone was recorded a few times. The rearrangement links TRBV5-1 to TRBJ2-7; 12 nucleotides align to TRBD1. Germline V gene sequence: CDR1 SGHRS, CDR2 YFSETQ. The CDR3 contains 18 residues. V lost 5 bases and J lost 3; bases outside the gene matches: 15. The CDR3 coding sequence is TGCGCCAGCAGTTGGAATCCGGGACAGGGGGCAATGAGCTACGAGCAGTACTTC. This encodes CASSWNPGQGAMSYEQYF.